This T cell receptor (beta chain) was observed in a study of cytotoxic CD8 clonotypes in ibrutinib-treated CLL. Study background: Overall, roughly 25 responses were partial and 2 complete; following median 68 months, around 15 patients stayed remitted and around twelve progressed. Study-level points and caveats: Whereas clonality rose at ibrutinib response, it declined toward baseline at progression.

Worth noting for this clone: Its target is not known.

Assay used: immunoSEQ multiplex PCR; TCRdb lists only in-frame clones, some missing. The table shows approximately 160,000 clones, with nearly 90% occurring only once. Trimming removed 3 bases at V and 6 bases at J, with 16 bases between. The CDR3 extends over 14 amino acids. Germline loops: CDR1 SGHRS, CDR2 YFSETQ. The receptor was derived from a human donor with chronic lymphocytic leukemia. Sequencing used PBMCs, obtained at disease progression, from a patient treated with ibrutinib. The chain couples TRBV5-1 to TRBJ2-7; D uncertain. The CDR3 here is CASSSSAPLGEQYF. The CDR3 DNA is TGCGCCAGCAGCTCCTCGGCCCCATTGGGCGAGCAGTACTTC.